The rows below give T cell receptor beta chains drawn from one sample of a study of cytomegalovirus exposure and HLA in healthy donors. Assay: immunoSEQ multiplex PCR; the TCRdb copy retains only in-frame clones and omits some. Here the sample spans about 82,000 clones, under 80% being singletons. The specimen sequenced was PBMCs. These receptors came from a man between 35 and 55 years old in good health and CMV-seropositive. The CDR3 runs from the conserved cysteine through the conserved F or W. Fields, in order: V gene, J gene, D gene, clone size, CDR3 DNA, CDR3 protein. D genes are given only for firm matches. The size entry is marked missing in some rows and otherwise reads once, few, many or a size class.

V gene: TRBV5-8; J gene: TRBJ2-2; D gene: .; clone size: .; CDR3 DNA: TGTGCCAGCAACCTACCCCCCGGGGGTTCCAGCGGGGAGCTGTTTTTT; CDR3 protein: CASNLPPGGSSGELFF
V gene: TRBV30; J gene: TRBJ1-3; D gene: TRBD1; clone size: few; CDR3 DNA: TGTGCCTGGGGGACAGGGCTCTCTGGAAACACCATATATTTT; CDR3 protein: CAWGTGLSGNTIYF
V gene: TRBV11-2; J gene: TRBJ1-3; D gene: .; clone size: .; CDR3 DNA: TGTGCCAGCAGCTTGAACACAGCCGGAAACACCATATATTTT; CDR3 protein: CASSLNTAGNTIYF
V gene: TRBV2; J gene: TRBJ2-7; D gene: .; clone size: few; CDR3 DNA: TGTGCCAGCAGTGTGGTGACTAGTGGGGAGCAGTACTTC; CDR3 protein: CASSVVTSGEQYF
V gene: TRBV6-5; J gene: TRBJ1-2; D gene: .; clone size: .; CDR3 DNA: TGTGCCAGCAGTGAAGGAGAGATTTATGGCTACACCTTC; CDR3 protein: CASSEGEIYGYTF
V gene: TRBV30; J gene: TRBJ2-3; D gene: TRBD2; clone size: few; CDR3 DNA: TGTGCCTGGAGTGTTCTGCGGGGGGGCCAAGATACGCAGTATTTT; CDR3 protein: CAWSVLRGGQDTQYF
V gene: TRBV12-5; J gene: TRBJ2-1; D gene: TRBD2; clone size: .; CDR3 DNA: TGTGCTAGTGCTCCAGGGACTAGCGGGAGGGCCGGACACAATGAGCAGTTCTTC; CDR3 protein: CASAPGTSGRAGHNEQFF
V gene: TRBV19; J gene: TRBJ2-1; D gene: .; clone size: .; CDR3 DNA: TGTGCCAGTAGTATGGGCAGCTACAATGAGCAGTTCTTC; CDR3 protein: CASSMGSYNEQFF
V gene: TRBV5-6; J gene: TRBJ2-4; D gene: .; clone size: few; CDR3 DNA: TGTGCCAGCAGCTTGGAGGAAGACATACCTCAGTACTTC; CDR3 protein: CASSLEEDIPQYF
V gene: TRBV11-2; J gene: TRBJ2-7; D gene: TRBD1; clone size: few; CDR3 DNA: TGTGCCAGCAGGTCAGGGGGCGGTGAGCAGTACTTC; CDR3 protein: CASRSGGGEQYF
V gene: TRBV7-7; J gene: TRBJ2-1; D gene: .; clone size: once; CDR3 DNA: TGTGCCAGCAGCCCTGGCCCCTCCAATGAGCAGTTCTTC; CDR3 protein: CASSPGPSNEQFF
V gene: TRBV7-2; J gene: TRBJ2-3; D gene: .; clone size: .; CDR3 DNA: TGTGCCAGCAGCTTAGCCTTCAGGAGGGGGGGTTCAGATACGCAGTATTTT; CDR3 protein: CASSLAFRRGGSDTQYF
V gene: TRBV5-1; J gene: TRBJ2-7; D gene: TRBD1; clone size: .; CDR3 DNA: TGCGCCAGCAGCGCTGGACAGGCCTACGAGCAGTACTTC; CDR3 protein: CASSAGQAYEQYF
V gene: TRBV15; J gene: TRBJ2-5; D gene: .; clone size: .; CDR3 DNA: TGTGCCACCAGCCCGGATAGGCGGGAGACCCAGTACTTC; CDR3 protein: CATSPDRRETQYF
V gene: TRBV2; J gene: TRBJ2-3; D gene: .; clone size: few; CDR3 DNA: TGTGCCAGCAGTGGTCTATCCGTTAGCACAGATACGCAGTATTTT; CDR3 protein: CASSGLSVSTDTQYF
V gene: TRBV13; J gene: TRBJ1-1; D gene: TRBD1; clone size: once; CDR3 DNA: TGTGCCAGCAGCCTCCTAGTACAGGGGAAGGGCGCTGAAGCTTTCTTT; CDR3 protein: CASSLLVQGKGAEAFF
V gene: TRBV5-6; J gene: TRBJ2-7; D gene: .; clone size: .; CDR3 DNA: TGTGCCAGCAGCTGGTGGGGGGGCCTCATCCCGTACGAGCAGTACTTC; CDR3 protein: CASSWWGGLIPYEQYF
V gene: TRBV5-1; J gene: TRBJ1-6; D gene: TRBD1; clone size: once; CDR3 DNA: TGCGCCAGCAGCGGGACAGGGAATCGGTCACCCCTCCACTTT; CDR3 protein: CASSGTGNRSPLHF
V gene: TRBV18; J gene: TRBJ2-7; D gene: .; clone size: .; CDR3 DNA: TGTGCCAGCTCACCACGGGGCGGGGGCCTATACGAGCAGTACTTC; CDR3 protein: CASSPRGGGLYEQYF
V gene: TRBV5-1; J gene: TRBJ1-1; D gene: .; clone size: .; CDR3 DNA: TGCGCCAGCAGCTTGTATGGGCAAGGGGGGGGGAACACTGAAGCTTTCTTT; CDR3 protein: CASSLYGQGGGNTEAFF
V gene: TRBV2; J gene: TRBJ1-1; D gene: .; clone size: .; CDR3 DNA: TGTGCCAGCAGTGTATTAGACAGATCTGAAGCTTTCTTT; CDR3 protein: CASSVLDRSEAFF
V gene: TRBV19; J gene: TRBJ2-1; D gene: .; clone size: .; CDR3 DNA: TGTGCCAGTAGTTTTCTTGCGGGCGAGCAGTTCTTC; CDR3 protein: CASSFLAGEQFF
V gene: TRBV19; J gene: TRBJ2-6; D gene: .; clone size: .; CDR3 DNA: TGTGCCAGTAGTATAGGGCCCCATGGGGGCGCTGGCTCTGGGGCCAACGTCCTGACTTTC; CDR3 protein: CASSIGPHGGAGSGANVLTF
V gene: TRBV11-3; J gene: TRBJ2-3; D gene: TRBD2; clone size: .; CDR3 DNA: TGTGCCAGCAGCAAAAGCGGGGGCCTACACACAGATACGCAGTATTTT; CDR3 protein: CASSKSGGLHTDTQYF
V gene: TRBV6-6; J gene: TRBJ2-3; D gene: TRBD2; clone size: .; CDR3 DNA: TGTGCCAGCAACGGCGGGAGAAAGCCAAGGCGGGATACGCAGTATTTT; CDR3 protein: CASNGGRKPRRDTQYF
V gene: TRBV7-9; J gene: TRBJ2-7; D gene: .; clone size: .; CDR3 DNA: TGTGCCAGCAGTAAACAAGCAGGGGCCTCCTACGAGCAGTACTTC; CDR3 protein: CASSKQAGASYEQYF
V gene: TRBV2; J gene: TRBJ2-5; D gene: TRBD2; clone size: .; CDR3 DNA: TGTGCCAGCAGAAGCGTAGCGGGCGTACAAGAGACCCAGTACTTC; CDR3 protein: CASRSVAGVQETQYF
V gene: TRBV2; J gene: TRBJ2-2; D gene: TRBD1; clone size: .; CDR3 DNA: TGTGCCAGCGGAAAGGACAGGGGGTCCCCCGGGGAGCTGTTTTTT; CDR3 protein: CASGKDRGSPGELFF
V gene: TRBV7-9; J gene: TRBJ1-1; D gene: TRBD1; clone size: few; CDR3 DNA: TGTGCCAGCAGCCATAGGGGACAGGTGAACACTGAAGCTTTCTTT; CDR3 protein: CASSHRGQVNTEAFF
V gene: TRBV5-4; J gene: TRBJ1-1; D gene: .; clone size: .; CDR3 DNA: TGTGCCAGCAGCACCCGAGGGAGGGGCCCAATGGGAAGCACTGAAGCTTTCTTT; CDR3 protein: CASSTRGRGPMGSTEAFF
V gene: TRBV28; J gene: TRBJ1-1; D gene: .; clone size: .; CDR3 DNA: TGTGCCAGCAGCCAGGTTTCCCAAGTAGCTTTCTTT; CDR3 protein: CASSQVSQVAFF
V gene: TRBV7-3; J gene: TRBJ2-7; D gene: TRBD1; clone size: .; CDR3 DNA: TGTGCCAGCAGCTTATCTCTCTCGACAGGGGGCACGGACGAGCAGTACTTC; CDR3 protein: CASSLSLSTGGTDEQYF
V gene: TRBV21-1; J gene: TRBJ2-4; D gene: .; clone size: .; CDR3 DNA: TGTGCCAGCAGCACCAATATCAGAGCCAAAAACATTCAGTACTTC; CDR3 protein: CASSTNIRAKNIQYF
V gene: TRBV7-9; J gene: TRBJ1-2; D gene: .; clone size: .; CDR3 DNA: TGTGCCATAGAGACAGGCGCGTTTTATGGCTACACCTTC; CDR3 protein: CAIETGAFYGYTF
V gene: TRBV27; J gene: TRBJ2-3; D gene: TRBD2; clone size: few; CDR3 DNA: TGTGCCAGCAGGCCTCTTAGCGGGGGGGCCTCTGATACGCAGTATTTT; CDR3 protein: CASRPLSGGASDTQYF
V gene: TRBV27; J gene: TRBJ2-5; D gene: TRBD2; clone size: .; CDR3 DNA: TGTGCCAGCAGAGGACTAGCGGGAACCGAAGAGACCCAGTACTTC; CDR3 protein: CASRGLAGTEETQYF
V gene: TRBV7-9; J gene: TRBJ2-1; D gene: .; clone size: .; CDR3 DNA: TGTGCCAGCAGCTTAGAGGGGCCTAGTGAGCAGTTCTTC; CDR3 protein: CASSLEGPSEQFF
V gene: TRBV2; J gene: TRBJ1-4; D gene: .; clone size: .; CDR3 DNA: TGTGCCAGCAGTGCGACACGGGGAGTTGAAAAACTGTTTTTT; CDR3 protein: CASSATRGVEKLFF
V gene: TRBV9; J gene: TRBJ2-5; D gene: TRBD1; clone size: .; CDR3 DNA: TGTGCCAGCAGCGTCGACAGGGGAGAGACCCAGTACTTC; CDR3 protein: CASSVDRGETQYF
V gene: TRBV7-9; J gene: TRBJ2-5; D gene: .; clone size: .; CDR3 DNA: TGTGCCAGCAGCTCCTACGGCTCAGGGACCCAGTACTTC; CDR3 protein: CASSSYGSGTQYF
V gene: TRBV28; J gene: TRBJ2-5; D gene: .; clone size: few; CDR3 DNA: TGTGCCAGCAGGGGACAAATTGCAGAGACCCAGTACTTC; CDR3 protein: CASRGQIAETQYF
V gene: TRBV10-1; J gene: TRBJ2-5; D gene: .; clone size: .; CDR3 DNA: TGCGCCAGCAGCGGCACCGGGACACAGAAGGCCCAGTACTTC; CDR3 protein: CASSGTGTQKAQYF
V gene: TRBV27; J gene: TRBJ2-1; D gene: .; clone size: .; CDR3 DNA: TGTGCCAGCAGTTTTGGCGGTGAGCAGTTCTTC; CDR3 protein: CASSFGGEQFF
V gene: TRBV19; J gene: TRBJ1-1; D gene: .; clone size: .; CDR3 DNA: TGTGCCAGTCCCAACAGGGCGAACACTGAAGCTTTCTTT; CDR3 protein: CASPNRANTEAFF
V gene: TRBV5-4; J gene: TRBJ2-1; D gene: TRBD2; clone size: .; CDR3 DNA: TGTGCCAGCAGCAGGAAGACTAGCGGGAGGTACAATGAGCAGTTCTTC; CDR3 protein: CASSRKTSGRYNEQFF